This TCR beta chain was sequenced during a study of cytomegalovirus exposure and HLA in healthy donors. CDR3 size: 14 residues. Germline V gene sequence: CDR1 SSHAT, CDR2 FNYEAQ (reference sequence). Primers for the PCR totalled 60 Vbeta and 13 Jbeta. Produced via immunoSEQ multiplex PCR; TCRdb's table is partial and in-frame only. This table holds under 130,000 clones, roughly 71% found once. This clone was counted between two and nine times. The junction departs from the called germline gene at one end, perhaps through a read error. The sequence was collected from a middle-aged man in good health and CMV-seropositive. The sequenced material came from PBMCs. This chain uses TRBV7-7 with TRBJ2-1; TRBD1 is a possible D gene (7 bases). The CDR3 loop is CASSPRGSGGEQFF. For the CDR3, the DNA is TGTGCTAGCAGCCCACGGGGGTCAGGGGGTGAGCAGTTCTTC. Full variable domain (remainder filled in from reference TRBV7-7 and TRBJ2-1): GAGVSQSPRYKVTKRGQDVTLRCDPISSHATLYWYQQALGQGPEFLTYFNYEAQPDKSGLPSDRFSAERPEGSISTLTIQRTEQRDSAMYRCASSPRGSGGEQFFGPGTRLTVL.